These 30 T cell receptor delta chains share one sample of origin, sequenced in a study of gamma-delta T cells after stem cell transplantation. TCRdb applied CATT to the RT-PCR reads for clone calling. The sample lists 1,100 or so delta-chain clones; around 20% were seen once. What was sequenced was gamma-delta T cells. These receptors came from a human donor. It is not recorded whose cells these are; they may come from a transplant donor.

As regards this clone: The protein in TCRdb stems from a much larger clone and differs at residue 10 from this DNA's translation, likely a read error; here the protein is translated from the DNA. The chain combines TRDV2 with TRDJ1; D perhaps matches TRDD3 (6 bases). Germline CDR1 GEAIGNYY, CDR2 EKD. This CDR3 is 16 amino acids long. The V gene lost 0 bases and the J gene lost 4 bases, with 17 bases spanning the gap. The CDR3 DNA follows: TGTGCCTGTGACACCGTGGGGGGGACCTGGGGCGATAAACTCATCTTT. Translation: CACDTVGGTWGDKLIF.

CDR3 nucleotides: TGTGCCTGTGACACCTTGACGTTACCAAGGGGGACGCCCACCGATAAACTCATCTTT. As protein: CACDTLTLPRGTPTDKLIF. The genes are TRDV2 and TRDJ1, with D possibly TRDD3 on 6 matching bases. CDR3 length: 19 residues. V was pared by 0 bases and J by 1 base, with 23 bases between. Germline lookup yields CDR1 GEAIGNYY and CDR2 EKD.

In the case of this clone: This likely traces to a read error, being one base from a far larger clone. This chain joins TRDV2 and TRDJ1; unclear D gene. This CDR3 contains 14 residues. CDR1 GEAIGNYY and CDR2 EKD come from the germline V gene. The CDR3 nucleotides are TGTGCCTGTGACACCGTAACAAACACCGATAAACCCATCTTT. This encodes CACDTVTNTDKPIF.

On this clone itself: A read error likely explains why the TCRdb protein, taken from a much larger clone, differs from this DNA's translation at residue 4; the protein shown is translated from the DNA. As DNA, the CDR3 is TGTGCCTGTGGCATGTTACTGGGGGGGTTCACCGATAAACTCATCTTT. Protein sequence: CACGMLLGGFTDKLIF. This chain connects TRDV2 to TRDJ1; 8 positions match TRDD3. The germline gives CDR1 GEAIGNYY, CDR2 EKD. The CDR3 length is 16 residues. The junction had 11 bases not matched to a gene; V was cut back by 5 bases and J by 1 base.

Remarks on this clone: TCRdb records a much larger clone's protein for this DNA, with a difference at residue 12 that likely arises from a read error; the protein given is the translation of the DNA. J is TRDJ1 and V is TRDV2; 13 nucleotides align to TRDD3. CDR3 length: 20 residues. CDR1 is GEAIGNYY, CDR2 EKD, per germline. With 2 bases clipped from V and 0 bases from J, the junction kept 14 bases outside the gene matches. CDR3 sequence: CACDSVLGDTLLQHTDKLIF. CDR3 coding DNA: TGTGCCTGTGACAGCGTACTGGGGGATACGCTGCTTCAACACACCGATAAACTCATCTTT.

This clone was picked up a small number of times. For this DNA, TCRdb reports the protein of a much larger clone, which diverges at residue 3, most likely from a read error; the protein presented here is translated directly from the DNA. V is TRDV2 and J is TRDJ1; D call uncertain. The germline V gene encodes CDR1 GEAIGNYY and CDR2 EKD. CDR3 length equals 14 residues. Written as DNA, the CDR3 is TGTGCCTTTGACCTCCTGGCTTCAGCGGGGAAACTCATCTTT. It encodes CAFDLLASAGKLIF.

This clone was detected a few times. A far larger clone lies a single base away; this is likely a read error. Other DNA sequences from this sample encode an identical CDR3 as well. This chain connects TRDV2 to TRDJ1; D unresolved. The length of the CDR3 is 14 residues. The V end was cut by 3 bases, the J end by 8 bases, with 18 bases between. CDR1 and CDR2 (germline): GEAIGNYY, EKD. CDR3 protein: CACDLLASAGKLIF. DNA of the CDR3: TGTGCCTGTGACCTCCTGGCCTCAGCGGGGAAACTCATCTTT.

This clone was picked up one time. A far larger clone is off by one base, so a read error is likely. This chain links TRDV2 with TRDJ3; 8 bases are shared with TRDD3. Germline lookup yields CDR1 GEAIGNYY and CDR2 EKD. V shed 0 bases and J 12 bases; nucleotides not matched to a gene: 27. The CDR3 is made up of 22 amino acids. CDR3: CACDTVLLGATEGEGVDRQMFF. DNA of the CDR3: TGTGCCTGTGACACCGTCCTACTGGGGGCTACTGAGGGCGAGGGTGTGGACCGACAGATGTTTTTC.

By frequency in the sample, this clone is medium-sized. This rearrangement joins TRDV2 to TRDJ1, with 13 bases matching TRDD3. Losses at the gene ends were 3 bases for V and 0 bases for J; bases not matched to a gene: 15. Germline CDR1 is GEAIGNYY and CDR2 is EKD. CDR3 size: 20 residues. The CDR3 loop reads CACDPITGGYEILYTDKLIF. The CDR3 DNA sequence: TGTGCCTGTGACCCCATAACTGGGGGATACGAGATTTTGTACACCGATAAACTCATCTTT.

Worth noting for this clone: A read error is the likely source, as a far larger clone sits one nucleotide away. The CDR3 region has the DNA TGTGCCTGTGACACCGCGGCCCGTACTGGAAGGAGCACCGATAAACTCACCTTT. This encodes CACDTAARTGRSTDKLTF. This chain links TRDV2 with TRDJ1; tentatively, D is TRDD3 (5 bases). This CDR3 is 18 amino acids long. The germline CDR1 and CDR2 sequences are GEAIGNYY and EKD.

Only one count was recorded for this clone. This DNA translates differently at residue 4 from the TCRdb protein, which is that of a much larger clone; a read error is likely, and the protein shown is the DNA's own translation. This chain links TRDV2 with TRDJ1; D gene uncertain. The CDR3 is 15 amino acids. CDR1 is GEAIGNYY and CDR2 is EKD in the germline V gene. CDR3 region: CACGTVGSVLPPLIF. In DNA, the CDR3 is TGTGCCTGTGGCACCGTAGGATCAGTACTGCCACCCCTCATCTTT.

As concerns this clone: A far larger clone is off by one base, so a read error is likely. In the same sample, other DNA sequences code for this CDR3. J is TRDJ1 and V is TRDV2; 9 nucleotides match TRDD3. The CDR3 totals 19 residues. Per germline, CDR1 GEAIGNYY and CDR2 EKD. The CDR3 DNA sequence: TGCGCCTGTGACAGCGTACTGGGGGACCCGTACCTTCCGACCGATAAACTCATCTTT. This translates into CACDSVLGDPYLPTDKLIF.

The table lists this clone with a few counts. Only one base separates this from a far larger clonotype, so it likely reflects a read error. The chain has TRDV2 and TRDJ2, with D perhaps matching TRDD2 or TRDD3 (8 bases each). The CDR3 loop spans 21 amino acids. Germline V gives CDR1 GEAIGNYY, CDR2 EKD. DNA of the CDR3: TGTGCCTGTGACCCTGCTTCCTACTCTACTGGGGATACCGCTTTGACAGCACACCTCTTCTTT. This translates into CACDPASYSTGDTALTAHLFF.

To note about this clone: The germline gene is not matched at one end of the junction; a read error may be the cause. The V gene is TRDV2, the J gene TRDJ1; 13 bases fit TRDD3. Germline CDR1 GEAIGNYY, CDR2 EKD. There are 19 residues in the CDR3. The CDR3 here is CACVPLLGDTLVTTDKRIF. The CDR3 DNA reads as TGTGCCTGTGTGCCCTTACTGGGGGATACGCTGGTTACCACCGATAAACGCATCTTT.

In its sample, this clone is large. Within the sample, other DNA sequences also encode this same CDR3. This chain connects TRDV2 to TRDJ1; 10 positions agree with TRDD3. CDR3 length: 16 amino acids. The ends lost 1 base at V and 4 bases at J; junction bases unmatched: 8. CDR1 GEAIGNYY and CDR2 EKD come from the germline V gene. The CDR3: CACDTVGLGDVDKLIF. For the CDR3, the DNA is TGTGCCTGTGACACGGTGGGACTGGGGGATGTCGATAAACTCATCTTT.

As concerns this clone: The protein TCRdb lists belongs to a much larger clone and differs from this DNA's translation at residue 14, which points to a read error; the protein shown is made from the DNA. The chain is built from TRDV2 and TRDJ1, with 10 bases fitting TRDD3. Germline values: CDR1 GEAIGNYY, CDR2 EKD. J was trimmed by 4 bases and V by 0 bases; bases with no gene match: 16. The CDR3 sequence is 19 residues long. CDR3 nucleotides: TGTGCCTGTGACACCGTGGGTTCCGAGGGGGATACGAGAAACGATAAACTCATCTTT. Residues: CACDTVGSEGDTRNDKLIF.

Comments on this clone: A read error is the likely source, as a far larger clone sits one nucleotide away. The chain carries TRDV2 and TRDJ3; 10 positions agree with TRDD3. The germline V gene encodes CDR1 GEAIGNYY and CDR2 EKD. The CDR3 is 21 residues long. Here the CDR3 DNA reads TGTTCCTGTGACACCGCCCCACTGGGGGATCCGAGCTCCTGGGACACCCGACAGATGTTTTTC. It codes for CSCDTAPLGDPSSWDTRQMFF.

This clone has more than one count but fewer than ten. A read error is the likely source, as a far larger clone sits one nucleotide away. Other DNA sequences in the same sample also yield this CDR3. The gene calls are TRDV2 and TRDJ1, with TRDD3 matching 12 bases. This CDR3 has 17 residues. Trimming at V came to 3 bases and at J to 2 bases, leaving 9 bases not matched to a gene. Germline-derived CDR1 and CDR2 are GEAIGNYY and EKD. The CDR3 DNA follows: TGTGCCTGTGACCCGGTGCTGGGGGATACGGGAACCGATAAACTCATCTTT. Its translation is CACDPVLGDTGTDKLIF.

Notes on this clone: The protein that TCRdb holds for this DNA derives from a much larger clone and differs from the translated DNA at residue 7, which likely indicates a read error; the protein shown here is translated from the DNA. The rearrangement links TRDV2 to TRDJ1; TRDD3 might be the D (6 bases). The V end lost 0 bases, the J end lost 5 bases, and 15 bases lay between the germline ends. The CDR3 length is 15 residues. Germline values: CDR1 GEAIGNYY, CDR2 EKD. The CDR3 loop is CACDTLEGGQDKLIF. CDR3 sequence (DNA): TGTGCCTGTGACACCCTGGAGGGGGGACAAGATAAACTCATCTTT.

Remarks on this clone: The mismatch at residue 12 between this DNA's translation and the TCRdb protein of a much larger clone likely reflects a read error; the protein shown is translated from the DNA. The chain has TRDV2 and TRDJ1; weak D call: TRDD3 (5 bases). CDR1 and CDR2 from the germline V gene are GEAIGNYY and EKD. CDR3 length: 15 residues. The CDR3 is CACDTIVPRGDTLIF. The CDR3 bases are TGTGCCTGTGACACCATTGTGCCGCGGGGCGATACACTCATCTTT.

This clone is deemed medium-sized (0.01 to 0.1%). The chain employs TRDV2 and TRDJ1, with TRDD3 identical over 9 bases. V was clipped by 3 bases and J by 0 bases; unmatched bases: 25. This CDR3 is built from 22 residues. CDR1 GEAIGNYY and CDR2 EKD come from the germline V gene. The CDR3 loop reads CACDPLGDGGGYLRGYTDKLIF. The DNA for the CDR3 is TGTGCCTGTGACCCGCTCGGGGACGGAGGGGGATACCTGAGGGGGTACACCGATAAACTCATCTTT.

This clone was observed a handful of times. It is likely a read error: a sequence one base away is far more abundant. V gene TRDV2 combines with J gene TRDJ3; 13 bases are a match to TRDD3. Germline V gives CDR1 GEAIGNYY, CDR2 EKD. CDR3 size: 18 residues. Trimming at V came to 2 bases and at J to 6 bases, leaving 6 bases not matched to a gene. The CDR3 loop reads CACDSVLGDTPDTRQMFF. The CDR3 region has the DNA TGTGCCTGTGACAGCGTACTGGGGGATACGCCGGACACCCGACAGATGTTTTTC.

About this clone: A far larger clone differs by one base, so this is likely a read error. V usage is TRDV2 and J usage is TRDJ1, with 10 bases fitting TRDD3. CDR1 and CDR2 from the germline V gene are GEAIGNYY and EKD. This CDR3 spans 16 amino acids. The chain's CDR3 is CARDSVGGYNPDKLIF. CDR3 coding DNA: TGTGCCCGTGACAGCGTTGGGGGATACAACCCCGATAAACTCATCTTT.

As regards this clone: A read error is likely here: a far larger clone is one base away. CDR3 residues: CAWDTVLLGDTEGEGVDRQMFF. The CDR3 DNA reads TGTGCCTGGGACACCGTCCTACTGGGGGATACTGAGGGCGAGGGTGTGGACCGACAGATGTTTTTC. The rearrangement uses TRDV2 and TRDJ3; TRDD3 agrees at 12 bases. This CDR3 spans 22 amino acids. From germline, CDR1 is GEAIGNYY and CDR2 EKD.

This clone was seen a handful of times. With a far larger clone one base away, a read error is the likely cause. At the DNA level, this CDR3 is encoded by other sequences in the same sample as well. The rearrangement joins TRDV2 to TRDJ1, with TRDD3 matching over 13 bases. The CDR3 sequence is 20 residues long. The germline CDR1 and CDR2 sequences are GEAIGNYY and EKD. In nucleotides, the CDR3 is TGTGCTTGTGACAGCGTACTGGGGGATACGCTGATTCAACACACCGATAAACTCATCTTT. This translates into CACDSVLGDTLIQHTDKLIF.

Within the sample, this clone is medium-sized. The likely explanation is a read error, given a far larger clone one base away. The rearrangement uses TRDV2 and TRDJ1; TRDD3 is a possible D gene (7 bases). Germline CDR1 is GEAIGNYY and CDR2 is EKD. CDR3 length equals 19 residues. The V gene lost 1 base and the J gene lost 4 bases, with 27 bases spanning the gap. CDR3 sequence: CACDTAGCPTGAYGDKLIF. CDR3 DNA: TGTGCCTGTGACACGGCGGGCTGTCCTACTGGGGCTTATGGCGATAAACTCATCTTT.

This clone counts as hyperexpanded. At the DNA level, this CDR3 is encoded by other sequences in the same sample as well. The V gene is TRDV2, the J gene TRDJ2; D is ambiguous. Germline CDR1 and CDR2: GEAIGNYY and EKD. The CDR3 spans 10 residues. V was pared by 8 bases and J by 8 bases, with 8 bases between. CDR3 sequence (DNA): TGTGCCTCGTTGGAGGCACAACTCTTCTTT. It is translated as CASLEAQLFF.

About this clone: This likely reflects a read error, since a far larger clone is one base away. The V gene is TRDV2, the J gene TRDJ1; perhaps TRDD3 as D (5 bases). V was trimmed by 3 bases and J by 3 bases, leaving 13 bases between them. The CDR3 spans 14 residues. Germline V gives CDR1 GEAIGNYY, CDR2 EKD. As DNA, the CDR3 is TGTGCCTGTGACCAACTACTGGACGCCGATAAACTCATCTTT. Translating gives CACDQLLDADKLIF.

By proportion, this clone is large. This may be a read error, as it is one base from a much larger clone. The sample holds other DNA sequences that translate to the same CDR3. V usage is TRDV2 and J usage is TRDJ1; D is possibly TRDD2 or TRDD3 (7 bases each). This CDR3 has 19 amino acids. Germline CDR1 reads GEAIGNYY; CDR2 reads EKD. V was trimmed by 1 base and J by 4 bases, leaving 27 bases between them. This CDR3 reads CACDTAGFPTGAYGDKLIF. The CDR3 DNA follows: TGTGCCTGTGACACAGCGGGCTTTCCTACTGGGGCTTATGGCGATAAACTCATCTTT.

This clone was seen a handful of times. This DNA's translation and the protein TCRdb lists, from a much larger clone, do not match at residue 15, likely due to a read error; the protein shown is translated from the DNA. The chain recombines TRDV2 with TRDJ1, with 10 positions matching TRDD3. The closer fit of TRDJ2 to the DNA end suggests the J call may be wrong. This CDR3 has 16 residues. Per germline, CDR1 GEAIGNYY and CDR2 EKD. This CDR3 reads CACDSVGGYNPDKLFF. In DNA, the CDR3 is TGTGCCTGTGACAGCGTTGGGGGATACAACCCCGATAAACTCTTCTTT.